The T cell receptor (beta chain) under discussion was sequenced for a study of shared clonotypes between healthy human individuals (dated by TCRdb to about 2020). Notes on the research overall: The cohort comprised a couple of women and three men aged 18 to 49 years. For each donor, CD4 naive and CD4 memory were each run on three plates, CD8 naive on two plates, and CD8 memory on one plate. Blood TCR repertoires of five healthy adults were deeply sequenced to estimate repertoire size and the extent of clonotype sharing between individuals. To increase sequencing depth and limit assay-specific biases, different laboratories used diverse techniques to prepare libraries and sequence TCR repertoires. Between about 0.8 and 9 billion PBMCs per donor were obtained by leukapheresis. On the study overall, not on this receptor specifically: Naive subsets generally had larger estimated clonotype richness than memory subsets. Because the study included a small number of donors, the genetic and exposure-history diversity represented was limited. Higher generation probabilities were observed for clonotypes shared by all four sorted-subset donors than for non-shared clonotypes. Sharing across a handful of donors was observed for approximately 5% of naive CD4, over 3% of naive CD8, over 2% of memory CD4, and roughly 0.43% of memory CD8 clonotypes. Rarefaction of sorted-subset datasets indicated incomplete sequencing despite the large sequencing depth. Pairwise subsampling led to the expectation that sequencing depth would affect the degree of clonotype sharing among donors. Only blood was sampled, and tissue TCR repertoires likely differ from those in blood.

Using the deep immunoSEQ assay, TCR CDR3 regions were amplified from genomic DNA by multiplex PCR. Extracted genomic DNA from each cell subset was spread evenly across all wells of several immunoSEQ 96-well plates, with each plate serving as a replicate. For sorted subsets, each replicate PCR was loaded with about 0.2 ug genomic DNA, equivalent to 30,000 or so T cell genomes. Purified libraries were quantified with a Qubit 3.0 fluorometer, sized on a Bioanalyzer 2100, and re-quantified with the KAPA Library Quantification kit. A separate single-read 150-cycle Illumina NextSeq 550 flow cell was used to sequence each immunoSEQ 96-well plate. From the authors' description of their analysis: Because only junctional sequences without quality scores were contained in the immunoSEQ output, filtering matching that applied to full-length reads could not be performed. Sequences were annotated with PyIR, a Python wrapper for IgBLAST v1.9, and V/J genes and CDR3 were assigned using IMGT germline references. Reads were filtered out if the reads had weak V/J assignments (E-value above 1e-6), no CDR3, stop codons, out-of-frame junctions, or ambiguous translated residues. V3J clonotypes were defined by identical inferred V gene, J gene, and CDR3 amino acid sequence. The percentage overlap between two repertoires was calculated by dividing the number of shared unique clonotypes by the size of the smaller repertoire. Repertoire richness was assessed with RTK rarefaction, the Chao1 estimator, and Recon v2.1 estimates of unobserved clonotypes. For all TCRbeta clonotypes obtained by the gDNA method from a few donors, generation probabilities were computed with OLGA. Here the immuneACCESS table is served through TCRdb, limited to in-frame sequences with V and J called. Missing clones are a known gap in these copies; in checked studies unresolved V genes cover under half, and the rest lacks a known reason. That table gives V, J and clone size, and the DNA gave D and trimming. In this sample the table shows around 2.3 million clones, more than 90% of which occur a single time. Approximately 0.13% of the sample lies in the top ten.

The donors were healthy, HIV-negative adults with no recently reported acute infections or vaccinations. All donors were Caucasian adults living in Nashville, Tennessee, USA. CD4+ T cells were enriched by magnetic negative selection; naive cells were then positively selected on CD45RA, and the negative fraction formed the memory subset. After blood collection by leukapheresis, PBMCs were isolated using Ficoll-Histopaque density gradient centrifugation and then cryopreserved in the vapor phase of liquid nitrogen. Purity and quantity of every magnetically sorted T cell population were checked by analytical flow cytometry. Genomic DNA was isolated from every sorted fraction and measured by UV absorbance on a Nanodrop 2000c. Based on the germline V gene (reference sequence), the CDR1 and CDR2 sequences are SEHNR and FQNEAQ. The CDR3 numbers 18 residues from cysteine through phenylalanine. Only CDR3 DNA remains: 54 bases, in frame from the first base. V is pared back by 4 bases and J by 0 bases, with 19 bases lying between the germline termini.

Regarding this clone: What antigen it recognizes has not been identified. No base qualities exist here, and no much larger clone lies one base off it.

This receptor was obtained from a man aged 18 to 30 in good health. The specimen sequenced was naive CD4+ T cells sorted from blood. The cell subset or site label on this specimen signifies: CD45RA+ positively selected. The rearranged chain carries TRBV7-9 and TRBJ1-3, with the D gene not confidently named. The nucleotides read TGTGCCAGCAGCTGGAGAAGGGAAGCCACCCTCTCTGGAAACACCATATATTTT. Its coded protein is CASSWRREATLSGNTIYF.